This T cell receptor beta chain was identified in a study of early T cells in non-severe SARS-CoV-2 infection. TCRdb analysed the 5' RACE reads with MiXCR anew, one entry per CDR3 protein. Of some 38,000 distinct CDR3 sequences listed, 3.5% to 5% were seen once; the top ten hold around 16%. Germline V lookup: CDR1 SGHNT, CDR2 YYREEE (reference sequence). The CDR3 totals 14 residues. After removal of 4 bases from V and 2 bases from J, the junction contained 4 bases not matched to a gene. Sequenced input: whole blood. The TCR originated in an adult who was a healthcare worker with PCR-confirmed SARS-CoV-2 infection or an uninfected control (not recorded which). The genes are TRBV5-4 and TRBJ1-1; TRBD1 matches at 8 bases. CDR3 nucleotide sequence: TGTGCCAGCAGCCCGGACAGGGTAAACACTGAAGCTTTCTTT. Protein: CASSPDRVNTEAFF.